This is a list of T cell receptor beta chains from one sample in a study of control samples from healthy donors and cancer patients. Generated by immunoSEQ multiplex PCR, the TCRdb table keeps only in-frame clones and is missing some. This table holds around 200,000 clones, approximately 95% found once. The sequenced material came from blood. These receptors were obtained from a man between 18 and 35 years old in good health. Each CDR3 is given with its conserved first and last residue. D genes are given only for firm matches. Some rows have no size entry. The others give once, few or many, or a class for an expanded clone.

cdr3_aa cdr3_nt v_call clone_size j_call d_call
CASSQDLAAPYRPLHF TGTGCCAGCAGCCAAGATCTGGCCGCCCCCTATAGACCCCTCCACTTT TRBV4-2 NA TRBJ1-6 NA
CASSLAPGLASYEQYF TGTGCCAGCAGCTTAGCACCCGGACTAGCTTCCTACGAGCAGTACTTC TRBV7-2 NA TRBJ2-7 TRBD2
CASSEAGKGNYGYTF TGTGCCAGCAGTGAAGCGGGGAAAGGGAACTATGGCTACACCTTC TRBV6-1 NA TRBJ1-2 NA
CASSAQQGWNQPQHF TGTGCCAGCAGCGCTCAACAGGGGTGGAATCAGCCCCAGCATTTT TRBV5-6 NA TRBJ1-5 TRBD1
CASSLSETLYNEQFF TGTGCCAGCAGTTTATCCGAGACTCTTTACAATGAGCAGTTCTTC TRBV27 NA TRBJ2-1 NA
CASSLMGPGENTEAFF TGTGCCAGCAGCTTAATGGGGCCCGGGGAAAACACTGAAGCTTTCTTT TRBV7-6 NA TRBJ1-1 NA
CASRRDPNQPQHF TGTGCCAGTAGACGTGACCCCAATCAGCCCCAGCATTTT TRBV28 NA TRBJ1-5 NA
CATRPREGKSASTDTQYF TGTGCCACCCGGCCGAGGGAGGGGAAATCCGCTAGCACAGATACGCAGTATTTT TRBV10-3 once TRBJ2-3 TRBD2
CASSLDRSSPEQYF TGCGCCAGCAGCTTGGACAGGTCCTCTCCCGAGCAGTACTTC TRBV5-1 NA TRBJ2-7 NA
CAWRGYSGANVLTF TGTGCCTGGAGGGGATACTCTGGGGCCAACGTCCTGACTTTC TRBV30 NA TRBJ2-6 NA
CASSYQGKNTGELFF TGCGCCAGCAGCTACCAGGGCAAGAACACCGGGGAGCTGTTTTTT TRBV5-1 NA TRBJ2-2 NA
CASSLGQSTSYEQYF TGTGCCAGCAGTCTAGGACAATCTACCTCCTACGAGCAGTACTTC TRBV5-4 NA TRBJ2-7 NA
CASGGQVANEKLFF TGTGCCAGCGGAGGACAGGTTGCTAATGAAAAACTGTTTTTT TRBV6-5 NA TRBJ1-4 TRBD1
CASSSTGNSQPQHF TGTGCCAGCAGCTCAACAGGGAACAGTCAGCCCCAGCATTTT TRBV28 NA TRBJ1-5 NA
CSASPNNEQFF TGCAGTGCCTCCCCCAACAATGAGCAGTTCTTC TRBV20-1 NA TRBJ2-1 NA
CASSQQGAKGGYTF TGTGCCAGCAGCCAACAGGGGGCTAAGGGGGGCTACACCTTC TRBV14 NA TRBJ1-2 TRBD1
CASSLAGQHYEQYF TGTGCCAGCAGCTTAGCAGGGCAGCACTACGAGCAGTACTTC TRBV7-8 NA TRBJ2-7 NA
CASSVDRVGTQYF TGCGCCAGCAGCGTGGACAGGGTGGGGACCCAGTACTTC TRBV5-1 once TRBJ2-5 TRBD1
CAFNPVADTQYF TGTGCCTTTAATCCTGTTGCAGATACGCAGTATTTT TRBV30 NA TRBJ2-3 NA
CASNNRPGYNEQFF TGCGCCAGCAACAATAGACCGGGCTATAACGAGCAGTTCTTC TRBV5-1 NA TRBJ2-1 NA
CASSETGRRGYTF TGTGCCAGCAGTGAAACAGGGAGGAGAGGCTACACCTTC TRBV25-1 once TRBJ1-2 NA
CASSPRTNSPLHF TGTGCCAGCAGTCCCCGGACTAATTCACCCCTCCACTTT TRBV27 once TRBJ1-6 NA
CASSPLRQGENIQYF TGTGCCAGCAGCCCGCTACGGCAGGGCGAAAACATTCAGTACTTC TRBV5-6 NA TRBJ2-4 NA
CASSVTSTGETQYF TGTGCCAGCAGCGTTACTAGCACGGGCGAGACCCAGTACTTC TRBV9 NA TRBJ2-5 NA
CASSYSRVGPQHF TGTGCCAGCAGTTACTCACGGGTAGGGCCCCAGCATTTT TRBV6-5 NA TRBJ1-5 NA
CASSGAGGRNTEAFF TGTGCCAGCAGTGGGGCAGGGGGGCGCAACACTGAAGCTTTCTTT TRBV2 NA TRBJ1-1 TRBD1
CASVPGQVVSGELFF TGTGCCAGCGTCCCGGGACAAGTGGTATCCGGGGAGCTGTTTTTT TRBV6-5 NA TRBJ2-2 NA
CASSLVGTTGAYEQYF TGTGCCAGCAGCTTGGTAGGTACAACGGGTGCCTACGAGCAGTACTTC TRBV5-6 NA TRBJ2-7 NA
CASSLGTSGGETQYF TGTGCCAGCAGTCTAGGGACTAGCGGGGGAGAGACCCAGTACTTC TRBV3-1/TRBV3-2 NA TRBJ2-5 TRBD2
CATSDPTRTGYYGYTF TGTGCCACCAGTGATCCCACCCGGACAGGGTACTATGGCTACACCTTC TRBV24-1 NA TRBJ1-2 TRBD1
CASSQGGKVGNTEAFF TGTGCCAGCAGCCAAGGGGGGAAGGTTGGGAACACTGAAGCTTTCTTT TRBV3-1/TRBV3-2 NA TRBJ1-1 NA
CASSTRWALPNYEQYF TGTGCCAGCAGCACGCGGTGGGCGTTACCAAACTACGAGCAGTACTTC TRBV5-6 NA TRBJ2-7 NA
CASSPGGTNTQYF TGTGCCAGCTCCCCAGGTGGGACCAATACGCAGTATTTT TRBV18 NA TRBJ2-3 NA
CATWDSNTGELFF TGCGCCACCTGGGATTCGAACACCGGGGAGCTGTTTTTT TRBV10-1 NA TRBJ2-2 NA
CASSPRLAWAEQYF TGTGCCAGCAGCCCGCGACTAGCTTGGGCCGAGCAGTACTTC TRBV6-5 NA TRBJ2-7 TRBD2
CASSERNSGGSGNTIYF TGTGCCAGCTCGGAGCGTAACTCAGGGGGCTCTGGAAACACCATATATTTT TRBV18 NA TRBJ1-3 TRBD1
CASQPAGQGYEQYF TGTGCCAGCCAGCCAGCCGGACAGGGGTACGAGCAGTACTTC TRBV14 NA TRBJ2-7 TRBD1
CASSPGTEGSYEQYF TGTGCCAGCTCACCAGGGACAGAGGGCTCCTACGAGCAGTACTTC TRBV18 NA TRBJ2-7 TRBD1
CASSEEHIATEAFF TGTGCCAGCAGTGAGGAACACATCGCCACTGAAGCTTTCTTT TRBV2 NA TRBJ1-1 NA
CASSVAGGGSVAKNIQYF TGTGCCAGCAGTGTGGCAGGGGGCGGGTCGGTTGCCAAAAACATTCAGTACTTC TRBV2 NA TRBJ2-4 TRBD1
CASSPSRDRGRGEKLFF TGTGCCAGCAGCCCGTCCCGGGACAGGGGGCGAGGTGAAAAACTGTTTTTT TRBV5-6 NA TRBJ1-4 TRBD1
CASSSYLRDRGRNEQFF TGTGCCAGCAGTTCGTATCTCCGGGACAGGGGAAGGAATGAGCAGTTCTTC TRBV5-6 NA TRBJ2-1 TRBD1
CASSGTSGGSNNEQFF TGTGCCAGCAGTGGGACTAGCGGGGGGTCGAACAATGAGCAGTTCTTC TRBV2 NA TRBJ2-1 TRBD2
CAWSLSRGGELFF TGTGCCTGGAGTCTATCCCGTGGGGGGGAGCTGTTTTTT TRBV30 NA TRBJ2-2 NA
CASSERWKRANQPQHF TGTGCCAGCAGTGAACGGTGGAAGAGGGCCAATCAGCCCCAGCATTTT TRBV2 NA TRBJ1-5 NA
CASSQDPWGPTTDTQYF TGTGCCAGCAGCCAAGATCCGTGGGGGCCTACCACAGATACGCAGTATTTT TRBV3-1/TRBV3-2 NA TRBJ2-3 NA
CASLLVSGYTF TGTGCCAGCCTACTCGTTTCTGGCTACACCTTC TRBV2 once TRBJ1-2 NA
CASRLGQYNSPLHF TGTGCCAGCAGATTAGGACAGTATAATTCACCCCTCCACTTT TRBV6-5 NA TRBJ1-6 NA
CASSQGRRREGYGYTF TGTGCCAGCAGCCAAGGTCGGCGGAGGGAGGGCTATGGCTACACCTTC TRBV3-1/TRBV3-2 NA TRBJ1-2 NA
CASSFGYSGANVLTF TGTGCCAGCAGTTTTGGGTACTCTGGGGCCAACGTCCTGACTTTC TRBV28 NA TRBJ2-6 NA
CASPGTATYEQYF TGCGCCAGCCCCGGGACAGCCACCTACGAGCAGTACTTC TRBV10-1 NA TRBJ2-7 TRBD1
CAWSLGGYEQYF TGTGCCTGGAGCCTAGGGGGCTACGAGCAGTACTTC TRBV30 NA TRBJ2-7 NA
CASRGMAGELFF TGTGCCAGCAGAGGAATGGCCGGGGAGCTGTTTTTT TRBV27 NA TRBJ2-2 NA
CASSLSKEQYF TGTGCCAGCTCTCTTTCGAAAGAGCAGTACTTC TRBV12-3/TRBV12-4 once TRBJ2-7 NA
CASSPFKGGYNEQFF TGCGCCAGCAGCCCCTTTAAGGGGGGCTACAATGAGCAGTTCTTC TRBV4-1 once TRBJ2-1 NA
CASSLLAVGNEQFF TGTGCCAGTTCCCTCCTAGCGGTGGGAAATGAGCAGTTCTTC TRBV14 NA TRBJ2-1 TRBD2
CASSAEGGTQYF TGTGCCAGCAGCGCTGAAGGAGGTACGCAGTATTTT TRBV9 NA TRBJ2-3 NA
CASSLGLGTDTQYF TGTGCCAGCAGCCTCGGACTAGGAACAGATACGCAGTATTTT TRBV6-5 NA TRBJ2-3 TRBD2
CASSSSTSGDNEQFF TGTGCCAGCAGTAGCTCGACTAGCGGGGACAATGAGCAGTTCTTC TRBV6-4 NA TRBJ2-1 TRBD2
CASSLRTSGSYSYEQYF TGTGCCAGCAGCTTAAGGACTAGCGGGAGCTACTCCTACGAGCAGTACTTC TRBV11-2 NA TRBJ2-7 TRBD2